The rows below give T cell receptor beta chains drawn from one sample of a study of Ad26.COV2.S vaccination and SARS-CoV-2 variants. The assay was immunoSEQ multiplex PCR, and TCRdb's table has in-frame clones only and misses some. Altogether 450,000 to 550,000 clones are present, roughly 89% being singletons, with the ten largest covering over 2.5%. The sample in question was peripheral blood, obtained in a trial of Ad26.COV2.S vaccine versus placebo. All receptors derive from a person aged 18-65 years who received the Ad26.COV2.S COVID-19 vaccine or a placebo. The CDR3 runs from the conserved cysteine through the conserved F or W. D genes are given only for firm matches. Where a row states a size, it is once, few, many or the class of an expanded clone; other rows omit it.

NA,NA,TRBJ1-1,TRBV7-7,CASSAGGGGEAFF,TGTGCTAGCAGCGCTGGCGGGGGCGGTGAAGCTTTCTTT
NA,NA,TRBJ1-3,TRBV27,CASSPALRVSGNTIYF,TGTGCCAGCAGCCCTGCTCTACGAGTCTCTGGAAACACCATATATTTT
NA,NA,TRBJ1-4,TRBV5-8,CASSSTDLTNEKLFF,TGTGCCAGCAGCTCGACAGATCTAACTAATGAAAAACTGTTTTTT
NA,NA,TRBJ2-3,TRBV7-9,CASSFVGKGTQYF,TGTGCCAGCAGCTTTGTGGGGAAGGGTACGCAGTATTTT
NA,NA,TRBJ1-6,TRBV2,CASSEYRLNSPLHF,TGTGCCAGCAGTGAGTATAGGCTTAATTCACCCCTCCACTTT
NA,few,TRBJ2-3,TRBV6-2/TRBV6-3,CASSGWTVKLFSTDTQYF,TGTGCCAGCAGTGGATGGACAGTAAAACTTTTTAGCACAGATACGCAGTATTTT
NA,NA,TRBJ1-4,TRBV28,CASSSGRWGEKLFF,TGTGCCAGCAGTTCCGGGCGGTGGGGTGAAAAACTGTTTTTT
NA,few,TRBJ1-2,TRBV28,CASSKFRGWWYGYTF,TGTGCCAGCAGTAAGTTCAGGGGTTGGTGGTATGGCTACACCTTC
NA,few,TRBJ1-3,TRBV6-5,CASRLRGSGNTIYF,TGTGCCAGCAGACTTCGGGGCTCTGGAAACACCATATATTTT
NA,NA,TRBJ1-1,TRBV28,CASTHSMNTEAFF,TGTGCCAGCACCCACAGTATGAACACTGAAGCTTTCTTT
TRBD1,once,TRBJ2-7,TRBV2,CASSEGYKGALHYEQYF,TGTGCCAGCAGTGAAGGGTACAAGGGGGCACTACACTACGAGCAGTACTTC
TRBD2,NA,TRBJ2-3,TRBV2,CASSDGTSGLQYF,TGTGCCAGCAGTGATGGGACTAGCGGGTTGCAGTATTTT
NA,NA,TRBJ2-5,TRBV3-1/TRBV3-2,CASSQRGGETQYF,TGTGCCAGCAGCCAGAGGGGTGGAGAGACCCAGTACTTC
NA,NA,TRBJ1-2,TRBV4-2,CASSQERSHPRGYGYTF,TGTGCCAGCAGCCAAGAAAGGAGCCACCCCCGGGGGTATGGCTACACCTTC
NA,NA,TRBJ1-5,TRBV2,CASSDSRGNNQPQHF,TGTGCCAGCAGTGATTCCAGGGGAAACAATCAGCCCCAGCATTTT
NA,NA,TRBJ2-3,TRBV7-3,CASSPARGSDTQYF,TGTGCCAGCAGCCCCGCGAGAGGTAGTGATACGCAGTATTTT
NA,NA,TRBJ2-5,TRBV15,CATSRRLDRRWQETQYF,TGTGCCACCAGCAGAAGACTAGACCGGCGATGGCAAGAGACCCAGTACTTC
NA,NA,TRBJ2-6,TRBV7-9,CASSASPGNSPGANVLTF,TGTGCCAGCAGCGCTAGCCCAGGGAACTCCCCTGGGGCCAACGTCCTGACTTTC
NA,NA,TRBJ1-2,TRBV5-4,CASSSRRGNYGYTF,TGTGCCAGCAGCTCGCGCAGGGGAAACTATGGCTACACCTTC
NA,NA,TRBJ1-5,TRBV30,CAWSAAGLNQPQHF,TGTGCCTGGAGTGCGGCAGGCCTTAATCAGCCCCAGCATTTT
NA,NA,TRBJ2-3,TRBV29-1,CSVLGQYTDTQYF,TGCAGCGTTCTGGGTCAGTACACAGATACGCAGTATTTT
TRBD2,NA,TRBJ2-5,TRBV2,CASSGTSGGETQYF,TGTGCCAGCAGTGGGACTAGCGGGGGAGAGACCCAGTACTTC
TRBD2,NA,TRBJ2-1,TRBV18,CASSPQGLAGRTEQFF,TGTGCCAGCTCACCTCAGGGACTAGCGGGACGCACTGAGCAGTTCTTC
NA,NA,TRBJ1-6,TRBV25-1,CASSEVDRSPLHF,TGTGCCAGCAGTGAAGTCGATCGTTCACCCCTCCACTTT
NA,once,TRBJ1-5,TRBV4-1,CASSQDHTGSNQPQHF,TGCGCCAGCAGCCAAGACCATACAGGTAGCAATCAGCCCCAGCATTTT
TRBD1,NA,TRBJ2-5,TRBV9,CASSVLGQGDETQYF,TGTGCCAGCAGCGTACTCGGTCAGGGGGATGAGACCCAGTACTTC
NA,NA,TRBJ1-1,TRBV19,CASSDDTALVGTEAFF,TGTGCCAGTAGCGACGACACAGCTCTCGTTGGCACTGAAGCTTTCTTT
NA,NA,TRBJ2-2,TRBV7-2,CASSLRPGAGELFF,TGTGCCAGCAGCTTAAGACCAGGGGCCGGGGAGCTGTTTTTT
TRBD2,NA,TRBJ2-5,TRBV6-5,CASTHPGGKETQYF,TGTGCCAGCACCCATCCGGGGGGGAAAGAGACCCAGTACTTC
NA,NA,TRBJ2-1,TRBV5-3,CARIRRGNEQFF,TGTGCCAGAATCCGTAGGGGGAATGAGCAGTTCTTC
NA,few,TRBJ2-1,TRBV4-3,CASSHLRVFGDEQFF,TGCGCCAGCAGCCACCTTAGGGTATTTGGGGATGAGCAGTTCTTC
TRBD2,NA,TRBJ2-1,TRBV9,CASSVQREGEQFF,TGTGCCAGCAGCGTACAGCGGGAGGGTGAGCAGTTCTTC
NA,NA,TRBJ2-2,TRBV6-4,CASSEGSHTGELFF,TGTGCCAGCAGTGAGGGTTCCCACACCGGGGAGCTGTTTTTT
TRBD2,NA,TRBJ2-1,TRBV19,CASRTSGSSYNEQFF,TGTGCCAGTCGGACTAGCGGGAGCTCCTACAATGAGCAGTTCTTC
NA,NA,TRBJ2-4,TRBV3-1/TRBV3-2,CASSHTGLAKNIQYF,TGTGCCAGCAGCCATACAGGTCTAGCCAAAAACATTCAGTACTTC
NA,NA,TRBJ1-5,TRBV6-6,CASSQGLGNQPQHF,TGTGCCAGCAGTCAGGGATTGGGCAATCAGCCCCAGCATTTT
TRBD1,NA,TRBJ2-1,TRBV24-1,CATSDTTYTGAYYNEQFF,TGTGCCACCAGTGACACTACCTATACAGGGGCCTACTACAATGAGCAGTTCTTC
NA,NA,TRBJ1-1,TRBV21-1,CASIDGGGTEAFF,TGTGCCAGCATTGATGGGGGAGGTACTGAAGCTTTCTTT
NA,NA,TRBJ1-2,TRBV4-3,CASSPKTTGPQRGYTF,TGCGCCAGCAGCCCAAAAACGACGGGCCCTCAGCGCGGCTACACCTTC
TRBD1,NA,TRBJ2-1,TRBV7-9,CASSLAGGNEQFF,TGTGCCAGCAGTCTAGCAGGGGGAAATGAGCAGTTCTTC
NA,NA,TRBJ1-1,TRBV11-3,CASSLSLGTEAFF,TGTGCCAGCAGCTTAAGTCTAGGCACTGAAGCTTTCTTT
NA,NA,TRBJ2-7,TRBV2,CASTLEVSSEQYF,TGTGCCAGCACCCTCGAGGTCTCGAGCGAGCAGTACTTC
NA,NA,TRBJ2-7,TRBV6-2/TRBV6-3,CASSYSSGASSYEQYF,TGTGCCAGCAGTTACTCTTCAGGGGCGAGCTCCTACGAGCAGTACTTC
NA,NA,TRBJ1-2,TRBV19,CASSILGGRNLYGYTF,TGTGCCAGTAGTATCCTCGGGGGACGCAACCTTTATGGCTACACCTTC
NA,once,TRBJ2-3,TRBV11-3,CASSQSTSTDTQYF,TGTGCCAGCAGCCAAAGTACTAGCACAGATACGCAGTATTTT
NA,NA,TRBJ1-4,TRBV7-8,CASSYWQTLNEKLFF,TGTGCCAGCAGCTATTGGCAGACCCTTAATGAAAAACTGTTTTTT
NA,NA,TRBJ2-1,TRBV2,CASSGNEQFF,TGTGCCAGCAGTGGCAATGAGCAGTTCTTC
NA,NA,TRBJ1-1,TRBV25-1,CASSESGGTEAFF,TGTGCCAGCAGTGAATCGGGGGGCACTGAAGCTTTCTTT